This entry is about one T cell receptor beta chain. Its antigen is undetermined. These data belong to a study of vaccination and CD4 T cells after COVID-19. Treatment here: approximately nine-day PBMC culture with coronavirus spike peptide pools or control peptides (ViraFEST assay). This CDR3 region has 15 residues. V lost 1 base and J 2 bases, leaving 10 bases between the germline ends. Sequencing of the DNA from cultured CD4+ T cells was carried out with the Oncomine TCR Beta short-read assay. Extraction of genomic DNA was performed on cultured CD4+ T cells. TCRdb called the PCR reads again in MiXCR, with one record for every CDR3 protein. Of about 10,000 distinct CDR3 sequences in the sample, around 42% were seen once.

Input material: CD4+ T cells from blood, cultured in vitro. This chain connects TRBV12-3 or TRBV12-4 to TRBJ2-3; D gene unclear. The receptor was derived from a human donor who had recovered from COVID-19. The CDR3 DNA reads as TGTGCCAGCAGTTTAGGGACCCTCAACACAGATACGCAGTATTTT. This gives the protein CASSLGTLNTDTQYF.